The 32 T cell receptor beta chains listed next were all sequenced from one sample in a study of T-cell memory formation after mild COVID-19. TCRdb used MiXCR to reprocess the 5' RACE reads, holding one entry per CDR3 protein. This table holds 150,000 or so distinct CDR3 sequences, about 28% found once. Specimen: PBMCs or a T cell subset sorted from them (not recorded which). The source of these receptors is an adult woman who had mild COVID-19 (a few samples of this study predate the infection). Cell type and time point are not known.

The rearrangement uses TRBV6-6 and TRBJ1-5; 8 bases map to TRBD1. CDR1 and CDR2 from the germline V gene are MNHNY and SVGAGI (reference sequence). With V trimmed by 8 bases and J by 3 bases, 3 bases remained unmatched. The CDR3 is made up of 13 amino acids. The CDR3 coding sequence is TGTGCCAGCCAGGACAGGGACAATCAGCCCCAGCATTTT. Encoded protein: CASQDRDNQPQHF.

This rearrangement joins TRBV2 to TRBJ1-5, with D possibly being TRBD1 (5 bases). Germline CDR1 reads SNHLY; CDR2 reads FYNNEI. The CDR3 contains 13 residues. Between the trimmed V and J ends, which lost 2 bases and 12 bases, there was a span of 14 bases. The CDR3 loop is CASSESQAGHQHF. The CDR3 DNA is TGTGCCAGCAGTGAATCTCAAGCGGGGCACCAGCATTTT.

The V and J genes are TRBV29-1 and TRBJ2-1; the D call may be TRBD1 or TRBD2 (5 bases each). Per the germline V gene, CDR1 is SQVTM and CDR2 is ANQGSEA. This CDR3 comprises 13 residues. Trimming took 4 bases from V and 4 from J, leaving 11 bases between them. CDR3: CSVGTGAYNEQFF. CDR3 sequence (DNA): TGCAGCGTTGGAACCGGGGCTTACAATGAGCAGTTCTTC.

CDR3 loop: CASSLALEGYEQYF. CDR3 sequence (DNA): TGTGCCAGCAGCTTAGCACTAGAGGGCTACGAGCAGTACTTC. J is TRBJ2-7 and V is TRBV7-8; D may be TRBD2 (5 bases). Trimming removed 0 bases at V and 3 bases at J, with 9 bases between. Germline V gives CDR1 SGHVS, CDR2 FQNEAQ. The CDR3 runs to 14 residues.

The CDR3 is CASSQDEGWDQPQHF. As DNA, the CDR3 is TGCGCCAGCAGCCAAGATGAGGGTTGGGATCAGCCCCAGCATTTT. This rearrangement joins TRBV4-1 to TRBJ1-5; D uncertain. The CDR3 has 15 residues. CDR1 MGHRA and CDR2 YSYEKL come from the germline V gene. Trimming left V 0 bases short and J 5 bases short, with 11 bases between.

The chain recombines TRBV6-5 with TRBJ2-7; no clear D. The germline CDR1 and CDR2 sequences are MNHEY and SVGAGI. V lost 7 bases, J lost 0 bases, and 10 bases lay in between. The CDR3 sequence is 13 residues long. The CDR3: CASTGGISYEQYF. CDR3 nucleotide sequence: TGTGCCAGCACGGGCGGAATCTCCTACGAGCAGTACTTC.

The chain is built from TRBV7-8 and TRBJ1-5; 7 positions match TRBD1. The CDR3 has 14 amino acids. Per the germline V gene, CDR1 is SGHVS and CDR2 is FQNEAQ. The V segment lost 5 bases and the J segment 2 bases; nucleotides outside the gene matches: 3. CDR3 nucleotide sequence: TGTGCCAGCAGCATCGACAGGGGCAATCAGCCCCAGCATTTT. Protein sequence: CASSIDRGNQPQHF.

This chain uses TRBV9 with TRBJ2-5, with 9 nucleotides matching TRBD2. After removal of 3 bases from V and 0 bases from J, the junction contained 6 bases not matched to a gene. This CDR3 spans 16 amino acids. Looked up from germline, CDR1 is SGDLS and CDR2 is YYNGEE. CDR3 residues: CASSGGTSTYQETQYF. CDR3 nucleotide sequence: TGTGCCAGCAGCGGAGGGACTAGCACCTACCAAGAGACCCAGTACTTC.

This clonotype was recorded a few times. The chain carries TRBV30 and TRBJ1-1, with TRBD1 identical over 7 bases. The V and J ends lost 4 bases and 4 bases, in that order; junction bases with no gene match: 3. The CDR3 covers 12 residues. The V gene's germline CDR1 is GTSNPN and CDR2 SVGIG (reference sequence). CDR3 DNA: TGTGCCTGGAATTCAGGGGGCACTGAAGCTTTCTTT. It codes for CAWNSGGTEAFF.

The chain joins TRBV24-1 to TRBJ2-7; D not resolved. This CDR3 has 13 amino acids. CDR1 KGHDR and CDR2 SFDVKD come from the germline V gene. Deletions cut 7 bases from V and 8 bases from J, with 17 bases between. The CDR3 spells CATRDDTDGQQYF. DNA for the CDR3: TGTGCCACCAGAGACGACACCGACGGACAGCAGTACTTC.

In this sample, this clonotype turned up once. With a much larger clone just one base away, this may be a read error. The chain's CDR3 is CASSLGLEESNEQFF. CDR3 nucleotide sequence: TGCGCCAGCAGCCTCGGACTAGAAGAAAGCAATGAGCAGTTCTTC. The rearrangement joins TRBV4-3 to TRBJ2-1; 7 nucleotides agree with TRBD2. The germline gives CDR1 LGHNA, CDR2 YSLEER. The CDR3 covers 15 residues. J was trimmed by 6 bases and V by 4 bases; bases with no gene match: 9.

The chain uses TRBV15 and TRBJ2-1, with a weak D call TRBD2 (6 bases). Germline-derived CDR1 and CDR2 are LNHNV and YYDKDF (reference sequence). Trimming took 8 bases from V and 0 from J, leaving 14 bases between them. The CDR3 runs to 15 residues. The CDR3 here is CATQLIADSYNEQFF. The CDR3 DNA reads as TGTGCCACCCAATTGATAGCGGACTCCTACAATGAGCAGTTCTTC. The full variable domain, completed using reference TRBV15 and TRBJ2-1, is DAMVIQNPRYQVTQFGKPVTLSCSQTLNHNVMYWYQQKSSQAPKLLFHYYDKDFNNEADTPDNFQSRRPNTSFCFLDIRSPGLGDTAMYLCATQLIADSYNEQFFGPGTRLTVL.

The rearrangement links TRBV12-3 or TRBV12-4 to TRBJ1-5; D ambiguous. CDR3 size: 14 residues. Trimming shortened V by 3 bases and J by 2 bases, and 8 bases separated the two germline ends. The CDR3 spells CASSFGVGNQPQHF. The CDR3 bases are TGTGCCAGCAGTTTCGGGGTGGGCAATCAGCCCCAGCATTTT.

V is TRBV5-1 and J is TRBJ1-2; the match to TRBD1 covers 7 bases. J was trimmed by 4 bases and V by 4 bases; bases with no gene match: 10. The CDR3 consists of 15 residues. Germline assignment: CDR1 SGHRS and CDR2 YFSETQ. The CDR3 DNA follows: TGCGCCAGCAGCCCGGGACAGAACCCCGGCTATGGCTACACCTTC. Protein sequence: CASSPGQNPGYGYTF.

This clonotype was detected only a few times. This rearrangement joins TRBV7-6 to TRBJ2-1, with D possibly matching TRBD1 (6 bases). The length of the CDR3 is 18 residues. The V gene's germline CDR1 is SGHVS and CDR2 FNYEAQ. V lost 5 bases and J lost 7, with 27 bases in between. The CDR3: CASSRSLPRDKGSNEQFF. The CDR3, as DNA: TGTGCCAGCAGCCGATCGCTTCCCCGGGACAAGGGAAGTAATGAGCAGTTCTTC.

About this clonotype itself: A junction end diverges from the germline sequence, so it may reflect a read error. CDR3 sequence: CASRLGSGTIYEQYF. The DNA of the CDR3 is TGTGCCAGCAGATTAGGGTCCGGGACTATCTACGAGCAGTACTTC. The rearrangement joins TRBV7-2 to TRBJ2-7; TRBD2 agrees at 7 bases. The CDR3 totals 15 residues. Germline-derived CDR1 and CDR2 are SGHTA and FQGNSA. The full variable domain, rest sourced from reference TRBV7-2 and TRBJ2-7, is GAGVSQSPSNKVTEKGKDVELRCDPISGHTALYWYRQSLGQGLEFLIYFQGNSAPDKSGLPSDRFSAERTGGSVSTLTIQRTQQEDSAVYLCASRLGSGTIYEQYFGPGTRLTVT.

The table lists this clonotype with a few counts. CDR3 amino acids: CASTGGDNQETQYF. In DNA, the CDR3 is TGTGCCAGCACCGGGGGGGACAACCAAGAGACCCAGTACTTC. The chain links TRBV5-5 to TRBJ2-5, with 8 bases identical to TRBD2. This CDR3 contains 14 residues. J lost 0 bases, V lost 6 bases, and 4 bases had no gene match. Germline lookup yields CDR1 SGHKS and CDR2 YYEKEE (reference sequence).

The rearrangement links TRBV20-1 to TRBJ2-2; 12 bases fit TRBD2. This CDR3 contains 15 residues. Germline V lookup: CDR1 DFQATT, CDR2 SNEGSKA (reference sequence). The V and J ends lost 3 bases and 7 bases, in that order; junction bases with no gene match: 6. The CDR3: CSARPSGRAVGELFF. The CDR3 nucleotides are TGCAGTGCTAGGCCTAGCGGGAGGGCAGTCGGGGAGCTGTTTTTT.

DNA of the CDR3: TGTGCCACCAGTGGTACCATCAATCAGCCCCAGCATTTT. It codes for CATSGTINQPQHF. The V and J genes are TRBV24-1 and TRBJ1-5; D uncertain. The CDR3 sequence is 13 residues long. Germline values: CDR1 KGHDR, CDR2 SFDVKD. V lost 5 bases, J lost 3 bases, and 7 bases lay in between.

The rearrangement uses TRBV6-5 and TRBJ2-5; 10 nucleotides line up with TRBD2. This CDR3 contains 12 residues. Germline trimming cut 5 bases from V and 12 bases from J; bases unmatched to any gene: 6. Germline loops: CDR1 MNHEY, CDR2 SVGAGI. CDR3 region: CASSTTGTSEYF. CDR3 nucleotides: TGTGCCAGCAGTACTACCGGGACTAGCGAGTACTTC.

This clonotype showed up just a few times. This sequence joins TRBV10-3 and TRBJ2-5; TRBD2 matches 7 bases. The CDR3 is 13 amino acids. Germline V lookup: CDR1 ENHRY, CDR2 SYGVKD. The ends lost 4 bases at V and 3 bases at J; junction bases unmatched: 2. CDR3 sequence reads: CAISASGEETQYF. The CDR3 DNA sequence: TGTGCCATCAGTGCCAGCGGGGAAGAGACCCAGTACTTC.

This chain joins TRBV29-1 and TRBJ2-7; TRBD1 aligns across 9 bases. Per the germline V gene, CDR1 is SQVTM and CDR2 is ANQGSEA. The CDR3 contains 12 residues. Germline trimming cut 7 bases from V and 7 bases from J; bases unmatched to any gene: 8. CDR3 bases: TGCAGCGGAGCCGGGACAGGGAAGGAGCAGTACTTC. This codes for CSGAGTGKEQYF.

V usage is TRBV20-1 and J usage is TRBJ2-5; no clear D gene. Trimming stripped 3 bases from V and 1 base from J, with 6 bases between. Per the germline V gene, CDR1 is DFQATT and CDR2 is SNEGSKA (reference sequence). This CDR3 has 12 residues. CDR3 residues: CSASAFQETQYF. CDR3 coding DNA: TGCAGTGCTAGCGCCTTCCAAGAGACCCAGTACTTC.

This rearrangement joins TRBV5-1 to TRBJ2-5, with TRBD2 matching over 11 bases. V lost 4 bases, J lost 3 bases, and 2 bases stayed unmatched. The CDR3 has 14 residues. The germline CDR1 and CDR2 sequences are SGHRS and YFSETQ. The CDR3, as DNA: TGCGCCAGCAGCCGGGGACTAGCGGAAGAGACCCAGTACTTC. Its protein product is CASSRGLAEETQYF.

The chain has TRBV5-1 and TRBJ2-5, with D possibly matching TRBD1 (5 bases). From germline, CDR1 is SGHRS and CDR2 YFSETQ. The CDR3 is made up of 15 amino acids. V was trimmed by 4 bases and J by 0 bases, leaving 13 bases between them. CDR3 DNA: TGCGCCAGCAGCCCCTCCAGGGTGGACCAAGAGACCCAGTACTTC. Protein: CASSPSRVDQETQYF.

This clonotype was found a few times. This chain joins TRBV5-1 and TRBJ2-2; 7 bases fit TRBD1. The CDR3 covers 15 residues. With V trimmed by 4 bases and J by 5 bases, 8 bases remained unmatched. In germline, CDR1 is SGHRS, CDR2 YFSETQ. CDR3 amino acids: CASSLTGRGTGELFF. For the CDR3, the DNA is TGCGCCAGCAGCCTGACAGGGAGAGGAACCGGGGAGCTGTTTTTT.

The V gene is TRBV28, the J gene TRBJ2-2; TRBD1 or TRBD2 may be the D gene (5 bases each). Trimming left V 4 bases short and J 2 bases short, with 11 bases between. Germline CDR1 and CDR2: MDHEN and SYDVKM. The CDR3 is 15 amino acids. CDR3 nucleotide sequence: TGTGCCAGCAGTTCATGGGACCTAAACACCGGGGAGCTGTTTTTT. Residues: CASSSWDLNTGELFF.

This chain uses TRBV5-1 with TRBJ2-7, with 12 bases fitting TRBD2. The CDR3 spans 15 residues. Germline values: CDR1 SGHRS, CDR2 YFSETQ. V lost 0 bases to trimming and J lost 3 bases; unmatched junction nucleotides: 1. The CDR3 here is CASSLGGLAGYEQYF. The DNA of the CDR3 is TGCGCCAGCAGCTTGGGGGGACTAGCGGGCTACGAGCAGTACTTC.

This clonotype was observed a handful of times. DNA for the CDR3: TGCAGTGCTAGAAGGGGGGAGTACGAGCAGTACTTC. Protein product: CSARRGEYEQYF. The chain combines TRBV20-1 with TRBJ2-7; D tentatively fits TRBD1 or TRBD2 (6 bases each). The V and J ends lost 2 bases and 4 bases respectively, with 9 bases between them. CDR1 is DFQATT and CDR2 is SNEGSKA in the germline V gene (reference sequence). The CDR3 length is 12 residues.

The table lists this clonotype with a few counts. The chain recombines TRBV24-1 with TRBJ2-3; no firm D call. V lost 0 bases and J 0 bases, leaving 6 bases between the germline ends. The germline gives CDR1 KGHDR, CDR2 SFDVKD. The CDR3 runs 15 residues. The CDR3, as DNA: TGTGCCACCAGTGATTTGCCCGACAGCACAGATACGCAGTATTTT. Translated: CATSDLPDSTDTQYF.

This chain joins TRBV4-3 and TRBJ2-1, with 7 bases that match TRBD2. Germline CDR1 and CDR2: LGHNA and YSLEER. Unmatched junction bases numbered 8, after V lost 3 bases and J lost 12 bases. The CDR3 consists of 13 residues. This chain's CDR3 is CASSQGLGGLQFF. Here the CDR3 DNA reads TGCGCCAGCAGCCAGGGGCTGGGAGGGCTGCAGTTCTTC.

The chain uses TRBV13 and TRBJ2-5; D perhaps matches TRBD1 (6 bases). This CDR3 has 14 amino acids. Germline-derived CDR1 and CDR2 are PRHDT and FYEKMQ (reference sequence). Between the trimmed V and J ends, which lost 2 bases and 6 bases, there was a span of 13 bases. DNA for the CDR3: TGTGCCAGCAGCTTACAGGGGAGTGCGAAGACCCAGTACTTC. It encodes CASSLQGSAKTQYF.